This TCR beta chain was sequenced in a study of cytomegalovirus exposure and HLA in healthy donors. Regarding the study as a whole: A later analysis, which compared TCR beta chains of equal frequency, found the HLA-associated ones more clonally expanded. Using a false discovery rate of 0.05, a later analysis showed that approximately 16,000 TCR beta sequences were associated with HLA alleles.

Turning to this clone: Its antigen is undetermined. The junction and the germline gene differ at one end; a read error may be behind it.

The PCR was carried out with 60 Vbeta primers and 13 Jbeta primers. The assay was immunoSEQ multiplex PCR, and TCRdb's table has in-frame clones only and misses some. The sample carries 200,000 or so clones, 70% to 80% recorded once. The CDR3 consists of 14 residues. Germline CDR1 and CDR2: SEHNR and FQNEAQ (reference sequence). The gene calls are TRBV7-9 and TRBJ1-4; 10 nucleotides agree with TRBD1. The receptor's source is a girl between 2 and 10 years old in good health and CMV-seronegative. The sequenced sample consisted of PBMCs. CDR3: CSSSLRQGAGKLFF. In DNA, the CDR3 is TGTTCCAGCAGCTTAAGACAGGGGGCCGGAAAACTGTTTTTT.